A selection of T cell receptor beta chains follows, all from one sample in a study of PD-L1 blockade in urothelial cancer. Sequencing was performed with immunoSEQ multiplex PCR; in TCRdb, only in-frame clones are kept and a portion is missing. The sample includes 15,000 to 20,000 clones, around nine tenths of them seen just once. Sequenced here: PBMCs, sampled around atezolizumab (anti-PD-L1) treatment. The receptors here all came from a man in his 70s with urothelial cancer. CDR3s include the opening cysteine and the closing phenylalanine or tryptophan. A D gene is named only where the DNA matches it firmly. Rows give clone size only sometimes, using once, few, many, or a class for an expanded clone.

d_call	j_call	v_call	clone_size	cdr3_aa	cdr3_nt
TRBD1	TRBJ2-6	TRBV4-1	-	CASSYGTGGTGANVLTF	TGCGCCAGCAGTTACGGGACAGGGGGAACTGGGGCCAACGTCCTGACTTTC
-	TRBJ2-7	TRBV19	once	CASSLRTAYEQYF	TGTGCCAGTAGTCTACGGACAGCTTACGAGCAGTACTTC
TRBD1	TRBJ1-1	TRBV5-5	once	CASSFMNRGNEAFF	TGTGCCAGCAGCTTCATGAACAGGGGAAATGAAGCTTTCTTT
TRBD1	TRBJ1-6	TRBV27	-	CASRTPVRQGNSPLHF	TGTGCCAGCAGGACCCCCGTCAGACAGGGGAATTCACCCCTCCACTTT
-	TRBJ1-5	TRBV6-6	-	CASSEGQPQHF	TGTGCCAGCAGTGAGGGTCAGCCCCAGCATTTT
-	TRBJ1-4	TRBV11-2	-	CASSLAYREGDEKLFF	TGTGCCAGCAGCTTAGCTTACAGGGAGGGGGATGAAAAACTGTTTTTT
TRBD2	TRBJ2-7	TRBV27	-	CASIGVRGGSYEQYF	TGTGCCAGCATAGGAGTTCGCGGGGGTTCCTACGAGCAGTACTTC
-	TRBJ2-7	TRBV19	few	CASSIVGVSEQYF	TGTGCCAGTAGTATAGTAGGGGTCTCCGAGCAGTACTTC
-	TRBJ1-4	TRBV11-1	-	CASSFGERANEKLFF	TGTGCCAGCAGCTTTGGGGAGAGAGCTAATGAAAAACTGTTTTTT
TRBD1	TRBJ2-1	TRBV12-5	-	CASGSGQEYNEQFF	TGTGCTAGTGGGTCGGGACAGGAGTACAATGAGCAGTTCTTC
-	TRBJ1-2	TRBV5-6	-	CASSLLDSRGYTF	TGTGCCAGCAGCTTATTGGACTCTCGGGGCTACACCTTC
-	TRBJ2-7	TRBV9	-	CASSVAHDNYEQYF	TGTGCCAGCAGCGTAGCACATGATAACTACGAGCAGTACTTC
-	TRBJ2-5	TRBV29-1	few	CSVEEYGQRQETQYF	TGCAGCGTTGAAGAATATGGACAGAGGCAAGAGACCCAGTACTTC
-	TRBJ2-5	TRBV5-8	-	CASSARTVGETQYF	TGTGCCAGCAGCGCAAGGACAGTAGGCGAGACCCAGTACTTC
-	TRBJ2-5	TRBV5-1	-	CASSLSAGAETQYF	TGCGCCAGCAGCTTATCTGCGGGGGCAGAGACCCAGTACTTC
-	TRBJ1-6	TRBV5-1	-	CASSLAVSPDSPLHF	TGCGCCAGCAGCTTGGCCGTCTCCCCGGATTCACCCCTCCACTTT